This T cell receptor beta chain was retrieved from a study of Ad26.COV2.S vaccination and SARS-CoV-2 variants (dated by TCRdb to 2020 to 2022). The study in broad terms: Donors in the vaccine arm were drawn from COV1001, a multicentre, randomized, double-blind, placebo-controlled phase I-IIa trial testing Ad26.COV2.S in healthy adults. Ad26.COV2.S was given intramuscularly at 5x10^10 or 1x10^11 viral particles, as a single shot or as two shots 56 days apart. TCRbeta repertoire sequencing served as the tool for gauging how specific and how broad the SARS-CoV-2-reactive T cell receptors were following Ad26.COV2.S vaccination. The TCR-sequenced set comprised about 32 samples: some 19 Ad26.COV2.S vaccine recipients, 5 placebo recipients and 8 SARS-CoV-2 convalescent individuals. Trial participants were randomized into five groups of five: low-dose or high-dose Ad26.COV2.S given once or twice, or placebo on both occasions. Investigators did not know the trial group allocation while performing experiments and assessing outcomes. General conclusions and limits of the study: The authors noted that the TCR breadth and depth analyses may have underestimated total T cell responses. Vaccine and placebo recipients had similar non-spike TCR breadth, a finding consistent with the vaccine containing only spike. Higher spike-specific TCR breadth was observed in Ad26.COV2.S recipients than in placebo recipients (P = 0.0014). Substantial breadth of spike-specific CD8+ and CD4+ T cell responses was reported after vaccination. The study was not powered to compare responses between vaccine doses or regimens.

The immunoSEQ Assay was used to sequence TCRbeta CDR3 regions. After extraction, genomic DNA underwent amplification by bias-controlled multiplex PCR, followed by high-throughput sequencing. The authors' analysis ran thus. To quantify the absolute abundance of every unique TCRbeta CDR3 region, sequences were collapsed and filtered. T cell fraction was estimated by normalizing TCRbeta template counts to usable DNA, which was measured by amplifying reference genes present in all nucleated cells. Repertoire TCRs were annotated as SARS-CoV-2-specific when V gene, CDR3 amino acid sequence and J gene were exactly matched to a known reactive TCR set. The reference SARS-CoV-2 TCR set was derived from MIRA and filtered for enrichment in COVID-19-positive ImmuneCODE repertoires, a step that removed public or cross-reactive TCRs. Using the MIRA antigens, annotated TCRs were further analysed by specific ORF or by position within an ORF. Depth was the summed frequency of annotated unique rearrangements, while breadth was defined as annotated unique rearrangements over total unique productive rearrangements. TCR breadth was compared between groups using two-sided Wilcoxon rank-sum tests. The table was pulled from immuneACCESS by TCRdb, which kept in-frame rearrangements only. Such tables lose some clones; where checked, under half of the loss comes from unresolved V genes, and the rest has no known cause. V, J and clone size derive from that table, while D and trimming were established from the DNA sequence. The sample table records 350,000 to 450,000 clones; 85% of these occur just once. The ten largest account for roughly 3.5% of the sample.

The treatment or condition label, as the study defines it: 19 received Ad26.COV2.S at low or high dose, single or two shots; five or six received placebo; per-sample allocation not given. Repertoires of vaccine and placebo recipients were sequenced from samples collected on day 63 after the first injection. Cohort 1b enrolled 25 adults aged 18-55 years at a single site in Boston, USA, between 29 July and 7 August 2020. Ad26.COV2.S was a replication-incompetent adenovirus type 26 vector expressing a prefusion-stabilized SARS-CoV-2 spike protein from the original Wuhan strain. Per the germline V gene, MNHEY is the CDR1 and SVGAGI is the CDR2. Trimming removed 4 bases from V and 0 bases from J, leaving 11 bases between the germline ends. The cysteine opens and the phenylalanine closes a CDR3 of 15 amino acids. Only the CDR3 region is kept as DNA, spanning 45 bases read in frame from base 1. To note about this clone: It lacks a known antigen. Per-nucleotide qualities are absent, and no much larger clonotype sits a single base away.

This clonotype was sampled from a person between 18 and 59 years old who received the Ad26.COV2.S COVID-19 vaccine or a placebo. Sample: peripheral blood, taken in a trial of Ad26.COV2.S vaccine versus placebo. The chain uses TRBV6-5 and TRBJ2-3; the D gene is perhaps TRBD2, from 5 matching bases. The nucleotide sequence reads TGTGCCAGCAGTTCTGTCGGGGTGAGCACAGATACGCAGTATTTT. This gives the protein CASSSVGVSTDTQYF.